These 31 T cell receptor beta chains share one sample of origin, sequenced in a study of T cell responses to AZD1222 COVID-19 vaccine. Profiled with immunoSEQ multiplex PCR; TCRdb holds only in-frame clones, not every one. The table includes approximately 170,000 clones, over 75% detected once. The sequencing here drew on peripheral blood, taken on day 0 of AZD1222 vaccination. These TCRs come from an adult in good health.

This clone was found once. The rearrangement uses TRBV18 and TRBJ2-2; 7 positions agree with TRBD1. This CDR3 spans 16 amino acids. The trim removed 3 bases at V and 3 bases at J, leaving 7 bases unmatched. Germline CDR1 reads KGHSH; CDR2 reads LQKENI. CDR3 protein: CASSPYRGPDTGELFF. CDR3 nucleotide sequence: TGTGCCAGCTCACCCTACAGGGGCCCGGACACCGGGGAGCTGTTTTTT.

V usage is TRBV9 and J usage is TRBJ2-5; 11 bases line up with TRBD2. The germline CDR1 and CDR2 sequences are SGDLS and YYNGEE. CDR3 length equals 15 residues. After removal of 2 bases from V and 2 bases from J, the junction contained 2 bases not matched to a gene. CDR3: CASSVLAGGQETQYF. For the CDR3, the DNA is TGTGCCAGCAGCGTTTTAGCGGGGGGGCAAGAGACCCAGTACTTC.

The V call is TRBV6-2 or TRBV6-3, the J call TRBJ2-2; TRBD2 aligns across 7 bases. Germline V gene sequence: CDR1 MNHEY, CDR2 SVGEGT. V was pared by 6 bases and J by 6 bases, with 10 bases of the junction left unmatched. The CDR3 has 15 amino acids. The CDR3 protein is CASSHGGTTAGELFF. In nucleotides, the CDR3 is TGTGCCAGCAGCCACGGGGGGACCACAGCCGGGGAGCTGTTTTTT.

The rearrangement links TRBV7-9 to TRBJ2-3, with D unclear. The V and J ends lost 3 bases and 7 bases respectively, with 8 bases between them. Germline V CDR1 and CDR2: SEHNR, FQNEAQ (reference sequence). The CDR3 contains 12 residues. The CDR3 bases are TGTGCCAGCAGCTTCCGGAAAAATACGCAGTATTTT. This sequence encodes CASSFRKNTQYF.

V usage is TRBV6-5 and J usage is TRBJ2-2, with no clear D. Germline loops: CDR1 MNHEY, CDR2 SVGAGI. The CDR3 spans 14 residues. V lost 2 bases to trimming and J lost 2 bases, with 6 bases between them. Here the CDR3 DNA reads TGTGCCAGCAGTTACGCGAGAAACACCGGGGAGCTGTTTTTT. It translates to CASSYARNTGELFF.

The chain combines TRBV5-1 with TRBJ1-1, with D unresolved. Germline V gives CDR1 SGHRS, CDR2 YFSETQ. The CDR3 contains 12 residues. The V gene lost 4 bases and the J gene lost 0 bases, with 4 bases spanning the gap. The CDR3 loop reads CASSLMNTEAFF. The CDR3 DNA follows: TGCGCCAGCAGCCTCATGAACACTGAAGCTTTCTTT.

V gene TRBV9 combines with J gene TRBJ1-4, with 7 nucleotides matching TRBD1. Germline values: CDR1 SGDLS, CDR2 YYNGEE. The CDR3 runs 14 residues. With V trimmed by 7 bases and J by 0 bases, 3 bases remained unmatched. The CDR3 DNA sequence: TGTGCCAGCGGACAGGCCCCAACTAATGAAAAACTGTTTTTT. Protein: CASGQAPTNEKLFF. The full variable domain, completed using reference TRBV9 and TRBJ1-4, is DSGVTQTPKHLITATGQRVTLRCSPRSGDLSVYWYQQSLDQGLQFLIQYYNGEERAKGNILERFSAQQFPDLHSELNLSSLELGDSALYFCASGQAPTNEKLFFGSGTQLSVL.

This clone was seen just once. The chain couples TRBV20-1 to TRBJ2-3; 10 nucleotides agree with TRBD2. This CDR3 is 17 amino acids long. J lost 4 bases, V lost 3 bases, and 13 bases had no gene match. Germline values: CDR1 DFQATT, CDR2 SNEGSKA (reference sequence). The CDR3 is CSASGGLAGDLADTQYF. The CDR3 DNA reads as TGCAGTGCTAGTGGCGGCCTAGCGGGGGATTTAGCAGATACGCAGTATTTT.

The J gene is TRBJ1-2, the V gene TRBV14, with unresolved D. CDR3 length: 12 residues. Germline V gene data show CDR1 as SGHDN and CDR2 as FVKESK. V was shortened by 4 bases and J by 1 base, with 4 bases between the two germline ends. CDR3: CASSLNNYGYTF. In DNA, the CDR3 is TGTGCCAGCAGCCTAAATAACTATGGCTACACCTTC.

The CDR3 nucleotides read TGTGCCAGCAGTGACTCTAGCGGGGGGCAAGAGACCCAGTACTTC. It codes for CASSDSSGGQETQYF. This chain connects TRBV6-4 to TRBJ2-5, with 10 bases identical to TRBD2. This CDR3 spans 15 amino acids. V dropped 0 bases and J dropped 2; count of bases not matched to a gene: 0. The germline V gene has CDR1 MRHNA and CDR2 SNTAGT.

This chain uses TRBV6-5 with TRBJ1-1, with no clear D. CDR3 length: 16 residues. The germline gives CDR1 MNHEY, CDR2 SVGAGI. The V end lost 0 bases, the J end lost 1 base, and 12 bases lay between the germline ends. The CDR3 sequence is CASSYSTNLANTEAFF. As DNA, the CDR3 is TGTGCCAGCAGTTACTCAACGAATCTAGCGAACACTGAAGCTTTCTTT.

CDR3 sequence: CASSIVGAYEQYF. The DNA for the CDR3 is TGTGCCAGTAGTATTGTAGGGGCCTACGAGCAGTACTTC. V usage is TRBV19 and J usage is TRBJ2-7, with a tentative D call TRBD1 (5 bases). V was pared by 3 bases and J by 2 bases, with 8 bases between. Germline values: CDR1 LNHDA, CDR2 SQIVND (reference sequence). CDR3 length equals 13 residues.

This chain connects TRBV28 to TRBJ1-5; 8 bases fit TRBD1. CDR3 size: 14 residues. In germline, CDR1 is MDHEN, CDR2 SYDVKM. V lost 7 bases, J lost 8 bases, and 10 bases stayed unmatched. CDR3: CASNKQGGVKPQHF. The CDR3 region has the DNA TGTGCCAGCAATAAACAGGGGGGGGTTAAGCCCCAGCATTTT.

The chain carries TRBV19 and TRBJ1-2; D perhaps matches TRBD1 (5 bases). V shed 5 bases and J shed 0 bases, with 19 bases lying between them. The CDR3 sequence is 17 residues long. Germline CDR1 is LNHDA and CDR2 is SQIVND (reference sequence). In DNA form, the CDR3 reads TGTGCCAGTAGTGGTACTTTGAGCCGGGGGACTAACTATGGCTACACCTTC. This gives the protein CASSGTLSRGTNYGYTF.

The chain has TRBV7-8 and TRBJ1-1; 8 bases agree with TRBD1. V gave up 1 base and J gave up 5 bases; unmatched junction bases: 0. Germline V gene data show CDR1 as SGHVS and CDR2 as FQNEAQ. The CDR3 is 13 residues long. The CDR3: CASSLGQGTEAFF. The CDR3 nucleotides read TGTGCCAGCAGCTTAGGACAGGGGACTGAAGCTTTCTTT.

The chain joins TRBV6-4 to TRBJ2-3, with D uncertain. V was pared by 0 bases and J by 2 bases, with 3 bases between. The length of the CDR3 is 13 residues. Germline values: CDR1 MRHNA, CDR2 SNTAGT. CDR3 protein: CASSDSITDTQYF. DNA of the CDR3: TGTGCCAGCAGTGACTCCATCACAGATACGCAGTATTTT.

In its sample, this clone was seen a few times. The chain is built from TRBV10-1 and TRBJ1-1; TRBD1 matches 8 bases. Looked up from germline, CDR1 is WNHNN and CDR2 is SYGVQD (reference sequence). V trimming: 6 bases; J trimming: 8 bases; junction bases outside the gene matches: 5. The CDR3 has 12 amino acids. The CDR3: CASSRRTGEAFF. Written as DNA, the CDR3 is TGCGCCAGCAGCCGACGGACAGGGGAAGCTTTCTTT.

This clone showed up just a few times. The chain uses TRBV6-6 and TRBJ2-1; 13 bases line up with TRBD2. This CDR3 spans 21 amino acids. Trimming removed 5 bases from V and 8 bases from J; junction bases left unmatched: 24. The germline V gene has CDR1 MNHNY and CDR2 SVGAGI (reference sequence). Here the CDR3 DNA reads TGTGCCAGCAGTCCATACGCGCCACAAGGACTAGCGGGGGCAAACGGGTATGAGCAGTTCTTC. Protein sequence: CASSPYAPQGLAGANGYEQFF.

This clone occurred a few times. CDR3 in amino acids: CASSQESGQGDHEQFF. For the CDR3, the DNA is TGTGCCAGCAGCCAAGAGTCGGGGCAGGGGGACCATGAGCAGTTCTTC. V and J are TRBV4-2 and TRBJ2-1; 7 nucleotides match TRBD1. Germline loops: CDR1 LGHNA, CDR2 YNFKEQ. The V and J ends lost 0 bases and 8 bases, in that order; junction bases with no gene match: 10. CDR3 length equals 16 residues.

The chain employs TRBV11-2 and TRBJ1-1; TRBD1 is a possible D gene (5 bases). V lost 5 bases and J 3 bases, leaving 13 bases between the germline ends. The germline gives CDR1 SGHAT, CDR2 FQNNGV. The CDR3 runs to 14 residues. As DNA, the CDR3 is TGTGCCAGCAGCATCCGGGGGGGGGACACTGAAGCTTTCTTT. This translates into CASSIRGGDTEAFF.

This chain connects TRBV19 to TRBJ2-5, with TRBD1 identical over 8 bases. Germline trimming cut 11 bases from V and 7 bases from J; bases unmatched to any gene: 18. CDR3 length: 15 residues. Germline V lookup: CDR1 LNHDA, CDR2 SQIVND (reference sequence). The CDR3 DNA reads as TGTGCCCCGGCGCACGACAGGGGCCGGTGTAGGACCCAGTACTTC. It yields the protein CAPAHDRGRCRTQYF.

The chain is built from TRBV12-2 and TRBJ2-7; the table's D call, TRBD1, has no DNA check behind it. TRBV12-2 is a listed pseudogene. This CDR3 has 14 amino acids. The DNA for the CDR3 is TGTGCAAGTCGCTTCGCAGGCAGTTCCTACGAGCAGTACGTC. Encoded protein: CASRFAGSSYEQYV.

The CDR3 spells CASSIGQAMNTEAFF. As DNA, the CDR3 is TGTGCCAGTAGTATAGGGCAGGCGATGAACACTGAAGCTTTCTTT. This sequence joins TRBV19 and TRBJ1-1; D remains ambiguous. The CDR3 length is 15 residues. Germline loops: CDR1 LNHDA, CDR2 SQIVND (reference sequence). V lost 1 base to trimming and J lost 0 bases, with 9 bases between them. Filled out from reference TRBV19 and TRBJ1-1, the complete variable domain reads DGGITQSPKYLFRKEGQNVTLSCEQNLNHDAMYWYRQDPGQGLRLIYYSQIVNDFQKGDIAEGYSVSREKKESFPLTVTSAQKNPTAFYLCASSIGQAMNTEAFFGQGTRLTVV.

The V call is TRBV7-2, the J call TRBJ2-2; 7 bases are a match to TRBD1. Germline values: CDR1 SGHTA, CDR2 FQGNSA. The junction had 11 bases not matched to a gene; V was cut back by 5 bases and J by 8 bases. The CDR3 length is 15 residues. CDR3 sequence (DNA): TGTGCCAGCAGCCCAAGGACAGGCCTGGGAGGGGAGCTGTTTTTT. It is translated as CASSPRTGLGGELFF.

The CDR3 DNA follows: TGTGCCAGCAGCTTCATAGCGGGGGTTCAACCCAATGAGCAGTTCTTC. It yields the protein CASSFIAGVQPNEQFF. The chain links TRBV7-2 to TRBJ2-1; 9 positions agree with TRBD2. Germline CDR1 and CDR2: SGHTA and FQGNSA. With 3 bases clipped from V and 6 bases from J, the junction kept 9 bases outside the gene matches. This CDR3 is 16 amino acids long.

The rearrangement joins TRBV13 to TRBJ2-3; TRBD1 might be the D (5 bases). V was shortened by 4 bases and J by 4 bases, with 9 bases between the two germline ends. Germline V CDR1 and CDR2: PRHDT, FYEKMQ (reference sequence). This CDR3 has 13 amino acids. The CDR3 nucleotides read TGTGCCAGCAGCTCAAGGGGCTCAGATACGCAGTATTTT. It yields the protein CASSSRGSDTQYF.

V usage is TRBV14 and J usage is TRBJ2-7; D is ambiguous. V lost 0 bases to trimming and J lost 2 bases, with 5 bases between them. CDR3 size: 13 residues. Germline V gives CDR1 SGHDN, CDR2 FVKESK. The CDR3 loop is CASSQDRTYEQYF. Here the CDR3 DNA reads TGTGCCAGCAGCCAAGATAGGACCTACGAGCAGTACTTC.

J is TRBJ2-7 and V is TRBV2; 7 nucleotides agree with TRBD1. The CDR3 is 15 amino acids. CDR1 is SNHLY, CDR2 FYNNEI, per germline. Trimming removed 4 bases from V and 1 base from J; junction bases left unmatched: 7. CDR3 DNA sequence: TGTGCCAGCAGTGCATCCAGGACAGGATCCTACGAGCAGTACTTC. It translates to CASSASRTGSYEQYF.

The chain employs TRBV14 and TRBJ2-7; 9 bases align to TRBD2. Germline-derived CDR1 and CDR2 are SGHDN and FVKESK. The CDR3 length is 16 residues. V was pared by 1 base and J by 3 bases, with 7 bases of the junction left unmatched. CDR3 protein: CASSQGMQRGVYEQYF. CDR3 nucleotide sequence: TGTGCCAGCAGCCAAGGAATGCAGCGGGGGGTCTACGAGCAGTACTTC.

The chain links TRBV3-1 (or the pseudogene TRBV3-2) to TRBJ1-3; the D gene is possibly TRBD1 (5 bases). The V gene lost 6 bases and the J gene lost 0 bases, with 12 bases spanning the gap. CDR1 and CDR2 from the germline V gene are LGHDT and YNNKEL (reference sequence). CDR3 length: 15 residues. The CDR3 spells CASSWTPNSGNTIYF. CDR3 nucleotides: TGTGCCAGCAGTTGGACACCCAACTCTGGAAACACCATATATTTT.

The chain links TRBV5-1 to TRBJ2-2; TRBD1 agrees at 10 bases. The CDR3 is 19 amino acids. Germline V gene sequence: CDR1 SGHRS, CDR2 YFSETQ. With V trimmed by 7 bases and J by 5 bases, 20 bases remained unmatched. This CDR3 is CASGTKDRGPSLGTGELFF. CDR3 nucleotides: TGCGCCAGCGGGACAAAAGACAGGGGGCCCAGCTTGGGGACCGGGGAGCTGTTTTTT. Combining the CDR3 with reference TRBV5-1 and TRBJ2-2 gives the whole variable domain KAGVTQTPRYLIKTRGQQVTLSCSPISGHRSVSWYQQTPGQGLQFLFEYFSETQRNKGNFPGRFSGRQFSNSRSEMNVSTLELGDSALYLCASGTKDRGPSLGTGELFFGEGSRLTVL.